The 30 T cell receptor beta chains in this list originate from one sample, sequenced in a study of T cell responses to AZD1222 COVID-19 vaccine. The repertoire was sequenced with immunoSEQ multiplex PCR; TCRdb's copy has only in-frame clones and lacks some. There are roughly 93,000 clones in the sample; just over 85% occur only once, and roughly 6.5% lies in the top ten. The specimen was peripheral blood, collected on day 0 of AZD1222 vaccination. The receptors were gathered from an adult in good health.

This clone was recorded once. The chain combines TRBV9 with TRBJ1-6; D gene ambiguous. The CDR3 spans 13 residues. CDR1 SGDLS and CDR2 YYNGEE come from the germline V gene. Trimming removed 0 bases at V and 8 bases at J, with 6 bases between. This chain's CDR3 is CASSVDLDSPLHF. The CDR3 nucleotides read TGTGCCAGCAGCGTAGATCTGGATTCACCCCTCCACTTT.

V gene TRBV9 combines with J gene TRBJ1-1; D remains ambiguous. Germline CDR1 and CDR2: SGDLS and YYNGEE. The V gene lost 0 bases and the J gene lost 3 bases, with 6 bases spanning the gap. This CDR3 has 13 amino acids. CDR3 bases: TGTGCCAGCAGCGTAGAGCCTGACACTGAAGCTTTCTTT. This encodes CASSVEPDTEAFF.

The gene calls are TRBV2 and TRBJ2-5, with no clear D. CDR1 and CDR2 from the germline V gene are SNHLY and FYNNEI. The CDR3 consists of 11 residues. Trimming removed 7 bases at V and 5 bases at J, with 8 bases between. The CDR3, as DNA: TGTGCCAGCAAGGATTGGGAGACCCAGTACTTC. Translated, it gives CASKDWETQYF.

The genes are TRBV5-4 and TRBJ1-1; 10 bases line up with TRBD1. There are 17 residues in the CDR3. Trimming cost V 0 bases and J 4 bases; bases outside gene matches: 9. CDR1 and CDR2 from the germline V gene are SGHNT and YYREEE (reference sequence). As DNA, the CDR3 is TGTGCCAGCAGCTTGGCGTCGGGACAGGGGAGAAGCACTGAAGCTTTCTTT. The encoded protein is CASSLASGQGRSTEAFF.

The chain links TRBV19 to TRBJ2-5; TRBD1 might be the D (5 bases). V was cut by 0 bases and J by 5 bases, with 13 bases left in between. The CDR3 extends over 15 amino acids. Per germline, CDR1 LNHDA and CDR2 SQIVND (reference sequence). This CDR3 is CASSIDFKGKETQYF. The CDR3 DNA reads TGTGCCAGTAGTATAGATTTCAAGGGGAAGGAGACCCAGTACTTC. Full variable domain (missing parts from reference TRBV19 and TRBJ2-5): DGGITQSPKYLFRKEGQNVTLSCEQNLNHDAMYWYRQDPGQGLRLIYYSQIVNDFQKGDIAEGYSVSREKKESFPLTVTSAQKNPTAFYLCASSIDFKGKETQYFGPGTRLLVL.

The J gene is TRBJ2-6, the V gene TRBV19, with no clear D. The CDR3 extends over 14 amino acids. The germline gives CDR1 LNHDA, CDR2 SQIVND (reference sequence). V dropped 5 bases and J dropped 0 bases, with 5 bases sitting between them. The CDR3 nucleotides read TGTGCCAGTAGTGCCAGCTCTGGGGCCAACGTCCTGACTTTC. This translates into CASSASSGANVLTF.

This clone was seen more than once but under ten times. V is TRBV9 and J is TRBJ1-2, with 9 positions matching TRBD1. The CDR3 runs 16 residues. Trimming took 0 bases from V and 7 from J; bases not matched to a gene: 10. Germline values: CDR1 SGDLS, CDR2 YYNGEE. The CDR3 loop reads CASSVGLRTGEGGYTF. For the CDR3, the DNA is TGTGCCAGCAGCGTAGGGCTCCGGACAGGGGAGGGTGGCTACACCTTC.

In regard to this clone: Compared with germline, one end of the junction differs, possibly owing to a read error. The chain combines TRBV7-8 with TRBJ2-2; perhaps TRBD1 as D (6 bases). This CDR3 is 15 amino acids long. In germline, CDR1 is SGHVS, CDR2 FQNEAQ. In DNA form, the CDR3 reads TGTGCCAACAGCTTAGGATATCGGGACATCGGGGAGCTGTTTTTT. Amino acids: CANSLGYRDIGELFF.

This sequence joins TRBV6-5 and TRBJ1-1; D unresolved. CDR3 size: 10 residues. Trimming pared 6 bases from V and 5 bases from J, leaving 4 bases between. Germline V CDR1 and CDR2: MNHEY, SVGAGI. The CDR3 spells CASRGTEAFF. The CDR3 DNA reads as TGTGCCAGCAGGGGTACTGAAGCTTTCTTT.

The V gene is TRBV7-2, the J gene TRBJ2-5; D possibly corresponds to TRBD2 (5 bases). CDR1 is SGHTA, CDR2 FQGNSA, per germline. The CDR3 runs 16 residues. Trimming cost V 1 base and J 8 bases, with 20 bases left between them. CDR3 protein: CASSLESLGFMRTQYF. In DNA form, the CDR3 reads TGTGCCAGCAGCTTAGAGTCACTAGGGTTTATGCGTACCCAGTACTTC.

The V call is TRBV13, the J call TRBJ1-2, with TRBD1 identical over 7 bases. The germline V gene encodes CDR1 PRHDT and CDR2 FYEKMQ (reference sequence). Trimming at V came to 5 bases and at J to 4 bases, leaving 7 bases not matched to a gene. This CDR3 comprises 14 residues. Here the CDR3 DNA reads TGTGCCAGCAGCGGCCGGGACAGAACCTATGGCTACACCTTC. It is translated as CASSGRDRTYGYTF.

The chain links TRBV3-1 (or the pseudogene TRBV3-2) to TRBJ1-3; D gene uncertain. V gave up 4 bases and J gave up 3 bases, with 7 bases separating them. The CDR3 runs to 13 residues. CDR1 LGHDT and CDR2 YNNKEL come from the germline V gene (reference sequence). The CDR3 DNA follows: TGTGCCAGCAGCCTACTCGGTGGAAACACCATATATTTT. Its translation: CASSLLGGNTIYF.

The rearrangement joins TRBV5-5 to TRBJ2-5; D possibly uses TRBD1 or TRBD2 (5 bases each). CDR3 size: 13 residues. Germline V lookup: CDR1 SGHKS, CDR2 YYEKEE (reference sequence). V was shortened by 2 bases and J by 5 bases, with 10 bases between the two germline ends. DNA of the CDR3: TGTGCCAGCAGCTTAGGGACCGGGGAGACCCAGTACTTC. Amino acids: CASSLGTGETQYF.

The V gene is TRBV5-1, the J gene TRBJ2-2, with D uncertain. CDR1 is SGHRS, CDR2 YFSETQ, per germline. V was pared by 1 base and J by 7 bases, with 11 bases between. The CDR3 totals 14 residues. The CDR3 bases are TGCGCCAGCAGCTTGTCGGTGACGGGCGGGGAGCTGTTTTTT. This translates into CASSLSVTGGELFF.

This chain joins TRBV18 and TRBJ2-7; 7 bases agree with TRBD2. CDR1 and CDR2 (germline): KGHSH, LQKENI. The CDR3 totals 14 residues. After removal of 3 bases from V and 0 bases from J, the junction contained 2 bases not matched to a gene. CDR3 DNA sequence: TGTGCCAGCTCACCGACTAGCACCTCCTACGAGCAGTACTTC. Its protein is CASSPTSTSYEQYF.

J is TRBJ2-7 and V is TRBV11-2; weak D call: TRBD2 (6 bases). The CDR3 totals 13 residues. CDR1 SGHAT and CDR2 FQNNGV come from the germline V gene. V lost 5 bases, J lost 2 bases, and 10 bases lay in between. The CDR3 nucleotides are TGTGCCAGCAGCACCCGACTAGCCTACGAGCAGTACTTC. Translating it yields CASSTRLAYEQYF.

This chain uses TRBV6-5 with TRBJ1-4; D is ambiguous. The CDR3 length is 15 residues. Germline assignment: CDR1 MNHEY and CDR2 SVGAGI. Trimming removed 2 bases from V and 3 bases from J, with 10 bases in between. CDR3 region: CASSYGPAANEKLFF. The CDR3 DNA follows: TGTGCCAGCAGTTACGGGCCGGCAGCTAATGAAAAACTGTTTTTT.

The chain combines TRBV5-5 with TRBJ2-5; D is perhaps TRBD1 or TRBD2 (5 bases each). Between the trimmed V and J ends, which lost 0 bases and 4 bases, there was a span of 19 bases. Germline V gives CDR1 SGHKS, CDR2 YYEKEE (reference sequence). CDR3 size: 17 residues. In DNA form, the CDR3 reads TGTGCCAGCAGCTTGGGAGCAGGGCTCTTGAGGGGAGAGACCCAGTACTTC. Amino acids: CASSLGAGLLRGETQYF.

The gene calls are TRBV6-5 and TRBJ2-3; 8 bases match TRBD1. J was trimmed by 6 bases and V by 6 bases; bases with no gene match: 5. This CDR3 has 13 amino acids. Germline V gene data show CDR1 as MNHEY and CDR2 as SVGAGI. CDR3 coding DNA: TGTGCCAGCAGAACAGGGGGGAAGGATACGCAGTATTTT. It yields the protein CASRTGGKDTQYF.

The V and J genes are TRBV18 and TRBJ2-5; D unresolved. Germline CDR1 KGHSH, CDR2 LQKENI. This CDR3 is 12 amino acids long. V was shortened by 1 base and J by 5 bases, with 5 bases between the two germline ends. The CDR3 reads CASSPRLETQYF. In nucleotides, the CDR3 is TGTGCCAGCTCACCACGACTGGAGACCCAGTACTTC.

This chain connects TRBV6-6 to TRBJ2-2, with 8 bases fitting TRBD1. This CDR3 is 13 amino acids long. Germline V gives CDR1 MNHNY, CDR2 SVGAGI (reference sequence). Trimming removed 5 bases from V and 6 bases from J; junction bases left unmatched: 2. The CDR3 loop is CASSQTGAGELFF. The CDR3 DNA is TGTGCCAGCAGTCAGACAGGGGCCGGGGAGCTGTTTTTT.

The rearrangement uses TRBV7-9 and TRBJ2-3, with 10 bases aligning to TRBD1. The CDR3 runs 17 residues. Germline V gene data show CDR1 as SEHNR and CDR2 as FQNEAQ (reference sequence). V shed 0 bases and J 4 bases; nucleotides not matched to a gene: 7. CDR3 protein: CASSLALGQGRPDTQYF. CDR3 sequence (DNA): TGTGCCAGCAGCTTAGCGCTGGGACAGGGGAGGCCAGATACGCAGTATTTT. Full variable domain (outside the CDR3, taken from reference TRBV7-9 and TRBJ2-3): DTGVSQNPRHKITKRGQNVTFRCDPISEHNRLYWYRQTLGQGPEFLTYFQNEAQLEKSRLLSDRFSAERPKGSFSTLEIQRTEQGDSAMYLCASSLALGQGRPDTQYFGPGTRLTVL.

The chain carries TRBV5-1 and TRBJ2-3; TRBD1 matches at 9 bases. The CDR3 extends over 15 amino acids. Germline V gene lookup returns CDR1 SGHRS and CDR2 YFSETQ. V lost 4 bases and J lost 2; bases outside the gene matches: 5. The CDR3 loop is CASSPGTGFTDTQYF. Here the CDR3 DNA reads TGCGCCAGCAGCCCGGGGACAGGGTTCACAGATACGCAGTATTTT.

The chain employs TRBV27 and TRBJ2-1; TRBD1 might be the D (5 bases). V lost 2 bases to trimming and J lost 0 bases, with 11 bases between them. This CDR3 region has 16 residues. The germline V gene encodes CDR1 MNHEY and CDR2 SMNVEV (reference sequence). CDR3 nucleotide sequence: TGTGCCAGCAGTTTAGAAGGGGCTGGCTCCTACAATGAGCAGTTCTTC. It encodes CASSLEGAGSYNEQFF.

V and J are TRBV30 and TRBJ2-7; maybe TRBD2 (5 bases). CDR3 length: 11 amino acids. V lost 0 bases and J lost 6, with 6 bases in between. The germline V gene encodes CDR1 GTSNPN and CDR2 SVGIG (reference sequence). The CDR3 DNA is TGTGCCTGGAGTGTACTAGTCGAGCAGTACTTC. Translation: CAWSVLVEQYF. Full variable domain (rest looked up from reference TRBV30 and TRBJ2-7): SQTIHQWPATLVQPVGSPLSLECTVEGTSNPNLYWYRQAAGRGLQLLFYSVGIGQISSEVPQNLSASRPQDRQFILSSKKLLLSDSGFYLCAWSVLVEQYFGPGTRLTVT.

The CDR3 sequence is CASASPGTVNEKLFF. The CDR3 bases are TGTGCCAGCGCGTCCCCCGGGACAGTTAATGAAAAACTGTTTTTT. The V gene is TRBV18, the J gene TRBJ1-4, with 7 bases fitting TRBD1. The CDR3 contains 15 residues. With V trimmed by 8 bases and J by 4 bases, 10 bases remained unmatched. The germline CDR1 and CDR2 sequences are KGHSH and LQKENI.

This clone has only one observation. V gene TRBV7-8 combines with J gene TRBJ1-2; 10 nucleotides match TRBD1. With 1 base clipped from V and 4 bases from J, the junction kept 3 bases outside the gene matches. This CDR3 is 15 amino acids long. Germline CDR1 and CDR2: SGHVS and FQNEAQ. The CDR3 loop reads CASSLERQGAYGYTF. The CDR3 DNA follows: TGTGCCAGCAGCTTAGAGAGACAGGGGGCCTATGGCTACACCTTC.

The count of this clone is one. The chain uses TRBV21-1 and TRBJ1-1. TRBV21-1 is annotated as a pseudogene. The CDR3 totals 18 residues. The CDR3: CASSKKVGKRGGGTEAFF. Written as DNA, the CDR3 is TGTGCCAGCAGCAAAAAAGTGGGAAAGCGGGGCGGGGGCACTGAAGCTTTCTTT.

CDR3 residues: CASTKDTAYTEAFF. As DNA, the CDR3 is TGTGCCAGTACCAAGGACACTGCTTACACTGAAGCTTTCTTT. J is TRBJ1-1 and V is TRBV19; D may be TRBD1 (5 bases). Germline V gene lookup returns CDR1 LNHDA and CDR2 SQIVND (reference sequence). CDR3 length: 14 amino acids. The ends were cut back, 7 bases at V and 3 bases at J, with 15 bases in the middle.

This clone was recorded a few times. The rearrangement uses TRBV6-5 and TRBJ2-7; 8 nucleotides line up with TRBD2. V lost 9 bases to trimming and J lost 7 bases; unmatched junction nucleotides: 8. This CDR3 has 12 amino acids. Germline values: CDR1 MNHEY, CDR2 SVGAGI. The DNA for the CDR3 is TGTGCCAGTTCGGCAGCGGGAGTTGAGCAGTACTTC. Amino acids: CASSAAGVEQYF.